Listed below are T cell receptor beta chains from one sample, sequenced in a study of blood T cell repertoires in COVID-19. The assay was immunoSEQ multiplex PCR, and TCRdb's table has in-frame clones only and misses some. The sample consists of about 480,000 clones, roughly 90% of them appearing once. Sequenced material: PBMCs or T cells enriched from blood (not recorded which). The receptors were gathered from a woman aged 40 to 49 who had recovered from COVID-19. Each CDR3 is given with its conserved first and last residue. Each record gives: D gene, V gene, clone size, J gene, CDR3 protein, CDR3 DNA. The D gene is left open where the match is weak. Size values are once, few and many counts, or a class for expanded clones, and some rows have none.

>NA|TRBV29-1|NA|TRBJ1-3
CSVVTSGNTIYF
TGCAGCGTTGTCACTTCTGGAAACACCATATATTTT
>TRBD1|TRBV27|NA|TRBJ1-2
CASSEARGLGYYGYTF
TGTGCCAGCAGCGAGGCCAGGGGGCTCGGCTACTATGGCTACACCTTC
>TRBD2|TRBV5-1|NA|TRBJ2-7
CASSPGHSGRLYEQYF
TGCGCCAGCAGCCCGGGCCATAGCGGGAGGCTCTACGAGCAGTACTTC
>NA|TRBV9|NA|TRBJ1-1
CASSVGTLNTEAFF
TGTGCCAGCAGCGTAGGGACACTGAACACTGAAGCTTTCTTT
>NA|TRBV24-1|NA|TRBJ1-5
CATSPPGSNQPQHF
TGTGCCACCAGTCCCCCAGGGAGCAATCAGCCCCAGCATTTT
>NA|TRBV10-3|NA|TRBJ2-7
CAVTGESSYEQYF
TGTGCCGTCACAGGCGAAAGCTCCTACGAGCAGTACTTC
>NA|TRBV18|NA|TRBJ2-1
CASSPGLAEQFF
TGTGCCAGCTCACCGGGCCTAGCTGAGCAGTTCTTC
>NA|TRBV4-1|NA|TRBJ1-5
CASSQEGQGLRSNQPQHF
TGCGCCAGCAGCCAAGAGGGGCAGGGTCTCCGGAGCAATCAGCCCCAGCATTTT
>TRBD1|TRBV5-1|NA|TRBJ2-5
CASSGGQGFLETQYF
TGCGCCAGCAGCGGGGGACAGGGCTTTTTAGAGACCCAGTACTTC
>TRBD1|TRBV25-1|NA|TRBJ2-7
CASSEGDSSYEQYF
TGTGCCAGCAGTGAGGGGGACAGCTCCTACGAGCAGTACTTC
>NA|TRBV30|NA|TRBJ2-5
CAWAKLDSLRETQYF
TGTGCCTGGGCGAAGCTAGATAGCTTACGGGAGACCCAGTACTTC
>NA|TRBV18|NA|TRBJ1-1
CASSPGPAGGNTEAFF
TGTGCCAGCTCACCGGGTCCTGCCGGGGGGAACACTGAAGCTTTCTTT
>TRBD2|TRBV2|NA|TRBJ2-1
CASSSGGSLNEQFF
TGTGCCAGCAGTTCTGGCGGGAGTTTGAATGAGCAGTTCTTC
>TRBD1|TRBV19|NA|TRBJ2-3
CASSISQGATDTQYF
TGTGCCAGTAGTATATCACAGGGGGCCACAGATACGCAGTATTTT
>NA|TRBV19|NA|TRBJ1-1
CASSMVPREAHTEAFF
TGTGCCAGTAGTATGGTACCCCGAGAGGCACACACTGAAGCTTTCTTT
>TRBD1|TRBV29-1|NA|TRBJ1-2
CSVAQGARGYTF
TGCAGCGTTGCTCAGGGGGCGCGGGGCTACACCTTC
>NA|TRBV5-1|NA|TRBJ2-5
CASSLTRQETQYF
TGCGCCAGCAGCTTGACCAGGCAAGAGACCCAGTACTTC
>NA|TRBV5-1|few|TRBJ2-2
CASSSDRAITGELFF
TGCGCCAGCAGCTCGGACAGAGCTATCACCGGGGAGCTGTTTTTT
>NA|TRBV15|NA|TRBJ2-1
CATSRVGRVLNEQFF
TGTGCCACCAGCAGAGTTGGGCGCGTTCTCAATGAGCAGTTCTTC
>TRBD2|TRBV11-3|few|TRBJ2-1
CASSLISLAGPPAEQFF
TGTGCCAGCAGCTTAATTTCGTTAGCGGGCCCGCCTGCGGAGCAGTTCTTC
>NA|TRBV19|NA|TRBJ1-2
CASSIDAGMDGYTF
TGTGCCAGTAGTATAGATGCCGGGATGGACGGCTACACCTTC
>NA|TRBV7-8|NA|TRBJ2-1
CASSFLAPQFGEQFF
TGTGCCAGCAGCTTCCTAGCCCCACAGTTCGGTGAGCAGTTCTTC
>TRBD2|TRBV14|NA|TRBJ2-3
CASSLGLGGTDTQYF
TGTGCCAGCAGCCTGGGACTAGGTGGCACAGATACGCAGTATTTT
>NA|TRBV6-5|once|TRBJ1-2
CASSQTVNYGYTF
TGTGCCAGCAGTCAGACAGTGAACTATGGCTACACCTTC
>TRBD2|TRBV3-1/TRBV3-2|once|TRBJ2-5
CASSHSGPQETQYF
TGTGCCAGCAGCCATAGCGGGCCCCAAGAGACCCAGTACTTC
>TRBD1|TRBV18|NA|TRBJ1-1
CASSGDRERFTEAFF
TGTGCCAGCTCGGGGGACAGGGAGAGGTTCACTGAAGCTTTCTTT
>TRBD1|TRBV3-1/TRBV3-2|NA|TRBJ2-6
CASSLFSRTKDRGRSGANVLTF
TGTGCCAGCAGCCTCTTTTCTAGAACGAAGGACAGGGGAAGGTCTGGGGCCAACGTCCTGACTTTC
>TRBD1|TRBV6-5|NA|TRBJ1-2
CASGSRQGVYGYTF
TGTGCCAGCGGATCTAGACAGGGAGTTTATGGCTACACCTTC
>NA|TRBV7-9|NA|TRBJ1-3
CASMPGRVDTIYF
TGTGCCAGCATGCCCGGCAGGGTGGACACCATATATTTT